The rows below give T cell receptor beta chains drawn from one sample of a study of blood T cells in healthy people across ages. TCRdb re-analysed the 5' RACE reads in MiXCR, keeping a single row per CDR3 protein. The sample has roughly 680,000 distinct CDR3 sequences, more than 45% seen once. Sample: blood. The origin of the receptors is a woman of 80 years or more in good health. Both conserved end residues are part of each CDR3. Each record gives: CDR3 DNA, CDR3 protein, V gene, D gene, J gene, clone size. A D gene is named only where the DNA matches it firmly. Clone size is stated in some rows and not others, as once, few, many or a class when expanded.

CDR3nt: TGCGCCGGCAGATTCAGGGATTTTGCTGAAAAACTGTTTTTT
CDR3aa: CAGRFRDFAEKLFF
v_gene: TRBV5-1
d_gene: .
j_gene: TRBJ1-4
abundance: .

CDR3nt: TGTGCCAGCAGCAGCCTAGTCGCCTACGAGCAGTACTTC
CDR3aa: CASSSLVAYEQYF
v_gene: TRBV12-3/TRBV12-4
d_gene: .
j_gene: TRBJ2-7
abundance: .

CDR3nt: TGCAGCGCCCCGACAGGGAGCTCCTACAATGAGCAGTACTTC
CDR3aa: CSAPTGSSYNEQYF
v_gene: TRBV29-1
d_gene: TRBD1
j_gene: TRBJ2-7
abundance: few

CDR3nt: TGCAGCGTTCAAAGGGATACCACAGATACGCAGTATTTT
CDR3aa: CSVQRDTTDTQYF
v_gene: TRBV29-1
d_gene: .
j_gene: TRBJ2-3
abundance: .

CDR3nt: TGTGCCAGCAGTACAGACTCGGACAGGGGGCTTGAGACCCAGTACTTC
CDR3aa: CASSTDSDRGLETQYF
v_gene: TRBV12-3/TRBV12-4
d_gene: TRBD1
j_gene: TRBJ2-5
abundance: few

CDR3nt: TGTACCAGCTCTCCAGGCGGGGGACAGGGGAACGAGCAGTACTTC
CDR3aa: CTSSPGGGQGNEQYF
v_gene: TRBV18
d_gene: TRBD1
j_gene: TRBJ2-7
abundance: .

CDR3nt: TGTGCCAGCAGCCCGACCCCCACCTCTAATGAGCAGTTCTTC
CDR3aa: CASSPTPTSNEQFF
v_gene: TRBV7-9
d_gene: .
j_gene: TRBJ2-1
abundance: .

CDR3nt: TGTGCCAGCAGCCCTTTCCGGGACAGCAATGAGCAGTTCTTC
CDR3aa: CASSPFRDSNEQFF
v_gene: TRBV5-5
d_gene: TRBD1
j_gene: TRBJ2-1
abundance: many

CDR3nt: TGTGCCAGCAGCGTAGCTGCCCGGGCAAATGAAAAACTGTTTTTT
CDR3aa: CASSVAARANEKLFF
v_gene: TRBV9
d_gene: .
j_gene: TRBJ1-4
abundance: many

CDR3nt: TGCAGCGGGATGGGACTAGCGGGGGACAATGAGCAGTTCTTC
CDR3aa: CSGMGLAGDNEQFF
v_gene: TRBV29-1
d_gene: TRBD2
j_gene: TRBJ2-1
abundance: .

CDR3nt: TGTGCCATCACCGGGGGAGGGGGGAACACTGAAGCTTTCTTT
CDR3aa: CAITGGGGNTEAFF
v_gene: TRBV10-3
d_gene: .
j_gene: TRBJ1-1
abundance: few

CDR3nt: TGTGCCAGCAGTCCCCCTCGGGGAATTTACAATGAGCAGTTCTTC
CDR3aa: CASSPPRGIYNEQFF
v_gene: TRBV3-1
d_gene: .
j_gene: TRBJ2-1
abundance: many

CDR3nt: TGCGCCAGCAGCCAACCCCTAAGGGGCTACAATGAGCAGTTCTTC
CDR3aa: CASSQPLRGYNEQFF
v_gene: TRBV4-1
d_gene: .
j_gene: TRBJ2-1
abundance: many

CDR3nt: TGCGCCAGCAGCTTGATAGGACAGGGCGAGCAGTACTTC
CDR3aa: CASSLIGQGEQYF
v_gene: TRBV5-1
d_gene: TRBD1
j_gene: TRBJ2-7
abundance: many

CDR3nt: TGTGCCAGCAGCCCCTTTGGGGGGAGACTAAGCGGGCAGCCTAGCACAGATACGCGGTATTTT
CDR3aa: CASSPFGGRLSGQPSTDTRYF
v_gene: TRBV3-1
d_gene: .
j_gene: TRBJ2-3
abundance: .

CDR3nt: TGTGCCAGCAGTGCTAGACAGGGGGCCTCTAGCACAGATACGCAGTATTTT
CDR3aa: CASSARQGASSTDTQYF
v_gene: TRBV28
d_gene: TRBD1
j_gene: TRBJ2-3
abundance: .

CDR3nt: TGTGCCAGCAGTAGGCCGGGACTCCGCACAGATACGCAGTATTTT
CDR3aa: CASSRPGLRTDTQYF
v_gene: TRBV27
d_gene: .
j_gene: TRBJ2-3
abundance: many

CDR3nt: TGTGCCAGCAGCCCTCAGGGGACGGTGGGTTCACCCCTCCACTTT
CDR3aa: CASSPQGTVGSPLHF
v_gene: TRBV7-2
d_gene: .
j_gene: TRBJ1-6
abundance: .

CDR3nt: TGTACCAGCAGCCAAAAGACAGAAAGTGGAGGCTACACCTTC
CDR3aa: CTSSQKTESGGYTF
v_gene: TRBV3-1
d_gene: .
j_gene: TRBJ1-2
abundance: .

CDR3nt: TGTGCCAGCAGCTTCAAAATGAACACCGGGGAGCTGTTTTTT
CDR3aa: CASSFKMNTGELFF
v_gene: TRBV7-2
d_gene: .
j_gene: TRBJ2-2
abundance: .

CDR3nt: TGTGCCAGCAAGACAGATTGCAATGAGCAGTTCTTC
CDR3aa: CASKTDCNEQFF
v_gene: TRBV2
d_gene: .
j_gene: TRBJ2-1
abundance: .

CDR3nt: TGTGCCAGCAGTTACGCGAAGGAATCCTACGAGCAGTACTTC
CDR3aa: CASSYAKESYEQYF
v_gene: TRBV6-6
d_gene: .
j_gene: TRBJ2-7
abundance: many

CDR3nt: TGCGCCAGCAGCCAAAACCCATCAGGGCCACTATCCTACGAGCAGTACTTC
CDR3aa: CASSQNPSGPLSYEQYF
v_gene: TRBV4-1
d_gene: .
j_gene: TRBJ2-7
abundance: .

CDR3nt: TGCGCCAGCAGCTCCCCCCCGGGGAATGAGCAGTTCTTC
CDR3aa: CASSSPPGNEQFF
v_gene: TRBV5-1
d_gene: .
j_gene: TRBJ2-1
abundance: many

CDR3nt: TGTGCCAGCACCAGGGCCGAGGTAGCGGGATCATACAATGAGCAGTACTTC
CDR3aa: CASTRAEVAGSYNEQYF
v_gene: TRBV6-6
d_gene: TRBD2
j_gene: TRBJ2-7
abundance: few

CDR3nt: TGTGCCAGCAGCGTAGGTCGGACTAGCGCCAACACCGGGGAGCTGTTTTTT
CDR3aa: CASSVGRTSANTGELFF
v_gene: TRBV9
d_gene: TRBD2
j_gene: TRBJ2-2
abundance: .

CDR3nt: TGCAGTGCTAGGGATCAGAGGGGATTAACTGAAGCTTTCTTT
CDR3aa: CSARDQRGLTEAFF
v_gene: TRBV20-1
d_gene: .
j_gene: TRBJ1-1
abundance: few

CDR3nt: TGTGCCAGCAGCTTAGGTGCGGGAGTGGGACAAGAGACCCAGTACTTC
CDR3aa: CASSLGAGVGQETQYF
v_gene: TRBV11-2
d_gene: TRBD2
j_gene: TRBJ2-5
abundance: .

CDR3nt: TGTGCCAGCAGCGTAGGTCAGTACATTCAGTACTTC
CDR3aa: CASSVGQYIQYF
v_gene: TRBV9
d_gene: .
j_gene: TRBJ2-4
abundance: many

CDR3nt: TGCAGTGCTAGACCCATAAATGCGGCCCAAGAGACCCAGTACTTC
CDR3aa: CSARPINAAQETQYF
v_gene: TRBV20-1
d_gene: .
j_gene: TRBJ2-5
abundance: many

CDR3nt: TGTGCCCATTTATACGGGCCCGGGGCCAACGTCCTGACTTTC
CDR3aa: CAHLYGPGANVLTF
v_gene: TRBV30
d_gene: .
j_gene: TRBJ2-6
abundance: many

CDR3nt: TGTACCAGCAGCCCTGGTGGGACCTACGATGAGCAGTACTTC
CDR3aa: CTSSPGGTYDEQYF
v_gene: TRBV6-6
d_gene: .
j_gene: TRBJ2-7
abundance: .

CDR3nt: TGTGCCAGCAGTTTCGGGGGGACAGAGACCCAGTACTTC
CDR3aa: CASSFGGTETQYF
v_gene: TRBV28
d_gene: TRBD2
j_gene: TRBJ2-5
abundance: .

CDR3nt: TGTGCCAGCTCACCATCGGGTCGTCCCTACGAGCAGTACTTC
CDR3aa: CASSPSGRPYEQYF
v_gene: TRBV18
d_gene: .
j_gene: TRBJ2-7
abundance: .

CDR3nt: TGCAGTGCTAGTGAAGCTAGCGGGAGGGTGAATACGCAGTATTTT
CDR3aa: CSASEASGRVNTQYF
v_gene: TRBV20-1
d_gene: TRBD2
j_gene: TRBJ2-3
abundance: .

CDR3nt: TGCAGCGTTACAGGGGGCGAAGAGACCCAGTACTTC
CDR3aa: CSVTGGEETQYF
v_gene: TRBV29-1
d_gene: TRBD1
j_gene: TRBJ2-5
abundance: many

CDR3nt: TGCGCCAGCACGACACACGACACAGGGACCTACAATGAGCAGTTCTTC
CDR3aa: CASTTHDTGTYNEQFF
v_gene: TRBV5-1
d_gene: .
j_gene: TRBJ2-1
abundance: .

CDR3nt: TGTGCCAGCACCCTTACTGAACCCACCGGGGAGCTGTTTTTT
CDR3aa: CASTLTEPTGELFF
v_gene: TRBV12-3/TRBV12-4
d_gene: .
j_gene: TRBJ2-2
abundance: .

CDR3nt: TGTGCCAGCAGCTTTCTATCAGGGTTCGGTGAGACCCAGTACTTC
CDR3aa: CASSFLSGFGETQYF
v_gene: TRBV5-4
d_gene: .
j_gene: TRBJ2-5
abundance: few